This T cell receptor (beta chain) was profiled in a study of cytomegalovirus exposure and HLA in healthy donors (dated 2017 in TCRdb). Background on the whole study: In an earlier analysis of 550 to 750 of the donors, 276 Gb of sequence data and 90 million to 120 million unique TCR beta sequences from about 179 million T cells were reported. Typing coverage varied by locus: roughly 629-640 donors for A, B, C, DRB1 and DQB1; some 520 for DQA1; over 600 for DPA1; fewer than 480 for DPB1. The aim of the study was to test whether cataloging public T cell receptors could identify signatures of past pathogen exposure. Of the roughly 390 genotyped donors, less than 90% were placed in the genetic ancestry cluster associated with self-reported Caucasian donors. Donor age, sex, ethnicity and CMV serostatus were compiled alongside the repertoire data. Every repertoire in the discovery cohort had been generated on one and the same sequencing platform. The study profiled the T cell repertoires of some 610 subjects by immunosequencing and related them to cytomegalovirus serostatus. Along with the approximately 700-subject first cohort, a separate validation cohort of over a hundred different subjects was used. To predict cytomegalovirus infection status, the study combined high-throughput TCR immunosequencing, statistical association of individual TCRs with disease status, and machine learning. HLA typing included class I and class II loci at four-digit resolution. Roughly five DR-DQ haplotypes were treated as single units for association and clustering because of strong linkage in the cohort. Rather than drawing on any new phenotypic data, the later analysis identified candidate immune exposures from TCR beta sequences and the way those sequences occurred across donors. To decide whether each TCR beta V gene segment behaved as functional or pseudogenic, an earlier analysis of 587 of the donors relied on high-throughput TCR beta sequencing. An early release covering approximately 600 HLA-typed donors comprised 250 to 350 gigabases of sequencing data and approximately 80 million unique TCR sequences. In a later analysis, previously published TCR beta repertoires from 666 donors were re-analyzed and high-resolution HLA genotyping was added so that TCR occurrence patterns could be studied. A later genetic analysis took genome-wide SNP genotypes for 398 of the 666 donors and used that subset as a discovery cohort. On average, over 200,000 unique TCR beta nucleotide sequences were sequenced per donor among some 430 genotyped donors of the cohort, with around 19% of those sequences being non-productive.

The library relied on the immunoSEQ multiplex PCR assay. For the multiplex PCR, a mixture combining 60 forward primers for TCR Vbeta segments and 13 reverse primers for TCR Jbeta segments was used. Amplification of the CDR3 region of rearranged TCR beta genes was performed with a multiplex PCR assay on genomic DNA. Amplified TCR beta libraries were sequenced as 87-base-pair reads on the Illumina HiSeq System. In the source study's methods: In a later analysis, tens of millions of unique TCR beta chains were counted across the roughly 610 repertoires, and around 11 million of these chains were shared by at least two donors. A nearest-neighbor algorithm error-corrected the raw reads and collapsed the reads into unique sequences, merging closely related sequences to remove PCR and sequencing errors. To assign V, D and J gene segments, CDR3 sequences were aligned to IMGT reference sequences. For a sequence to be retained, a match of at least six nucleotides to both a V gene segment and a J gene segment was required. Rearrangements were classified as productive when the CDR3 lacked stop codons and remained in frame with V and J, and all other rearrangements were classified as non-productive. Following IMGT convention, CDR3 was defined as the stretch from the second conserved V-encoded cysteine to the conserved J-encoded phenylalanine. In an earlier analysis of around 640 of the donors, sequences lacking an unambiguous match to a single V gene segment were excluded. An earlier analysis of a few hundred of the donors classified V segments as functional when productive rearrangements were above 56.7% and as segregating when the standard deviation between donors was above 5%. A statistical classification framework was developed to diagnose cytomegalovirus status using the catalog of TCR beta chain sequences. In a later analysis, V and J genes were assigned by comparing TCR nucleotide sequences against IMGT/GENE-DB human TR gene sequences. A later analysis assigned CDR3 sequences and most-parsimonious VDJ recombination scenarios with the TCRdist pipeline. In a later analysis, each TCR beta chain was defined by its CDR3 amino acid sequence together with its V-gene family, and reads without a unique V-gene family were excluded. As a way to deal with suspected cross-contamination and a sequencing artifact, a later analysis dropped approximately 570 nucleotide sequences that were highly shared and had low generation probability. In a later analysis, a clonal expansion index was calculated for each public chain from normalized within-repertoire ranks of inferred template counts. In a later analysis, generation probabilities were computed using a VDJ recombination model fitted to out-of-frame rearrangements, and the results were checked against IGoR. In a later analysis, hypergeometric tests were used to score TCR-TCR, TCR-HLA and TCR-CMV co-occurrence, with a repertoire-size bias correction applied to TCR pairs. To estimate false discovery rates, a later analysis permuted the HLA or CMV assignments 20 times. In a later analysis, co-occurring TCRs were grouped using DBSCAN, and TCRdist sequence similarity was added for clustering within HLA-allele-positive subsets. Co-occurrence clustering excluded repertoires with fewer than 30,000 or more than 120,000 public chains, plus five with anomalous nucleotide sharing. TCRdb took over this immuneACCESS table, retaining in-frame rearrangements with V and J assigned. Such tables are incomplete; in checked studies, under half of the missing clones stem from an unresolved V gene, and the remainder is unexplained. V and J calls and clone size are given by that table; D and trimming were obtained from the DNA. The sample table records 90,000 to 140,000 clones; 65% to 90% of these occur just once. The ten largest make up roughly 6.9% of the sample.

The cohort comprised approximately 700 healthy bone marrow donors. Cohort members were all nominally healthy when sampled, although unrecorded immune exposures were likely present. The donor was CMV seropositive and was included in the group of approximately 310 seropositive cohort members. Each donor provided a peripheral blood sample, and peripheral blood mononuclear cells were used for TCR beta sequencing. Genomic DNA extraction from the blood cell samples was performed with the Qiagen DNeasy Blood Extraction Kit. Paper-wide results and their limitations: At a false discovery rate of 0.05, a later analysis linked under 20,000 TCR beta sequences to specific HLA alleles. In a later genetic analysis, a missense DCLRE1C variant was associated with V-gene and J-gene trimming of TCR beta chains, and the association was replicated in an independent cohort. Most TCR sequences were observed very rarely across donors, whereas some public TCRs were present in many individuals. Sequencing depth was assumed to be roughly uniform across donors in the presence/absence analyses, though that assumption may not hold. Because counts were too low, more than 15 rarely observed V segments, including chromosome 9 orphons, were excluded from the earlier analysis of 500 to 700 of the donors. Correlated functional status among segregating V segments might reflect linkage disequilibrium, but an unknown experimental factor could not be ruled out. In vitro tests confirmed that a few of the cytomegalovirus-associated TCR beta chains recognize cytomegalovirus antigens. Broadly in line with IMGT annotations, most TCR beta V segments showed up in productive rearrangements about 87% or about 30% of the time in an earlier analysis of 450 to 750 of the donors. In a later analysis, TCR association rates were found to vary across HLA loci, with the most associated TCRs seen for DRB1 alleles and the fewest for HLA-C alleles. The sequencing pipeline was judged likely to have produced a cluster of highly shared sequence variants as a technical artifact. Because some donors lacked HLA typing at each locus, the association tests relied only on the typed subset. The classifier was reported to diagnose cytomegalovirus status with high specificity and sensitivity in both the original cohort and the validation cohort. In a later analysis, HLA-associated TCR beta chains were found to be more clonally expanded and to have lower generation probabilities than equally common non-associated chains. Most CMV-associated TCR beta chains appeared to be HLA-restricted in a later analysis, and the HLA associations seemed to be driven largely by CMV exposure. A total of some 180 TCR beta chains were listed by the study as associated with cytomegalovirus. According to a later analysis, parvovirus B19, influenza, CMV and Epstein-Barr virus appeared linked to several top co-occurrence clusters. Assigning TCR associations to individual alleles was difficult when HLA alleles, especially DR and DQ, strongly co-occurred. Only TCR beta chains were sequenced in this cohort, and the absence of alpha or paired-chain data limited detectable features. A further reported finding was that TCR beta sequences accurately predicted the HLA-A and HLA-B alleles for most subjects in the first cohort. The only immune exposure information available for the cohort was CMV serostatus. The authors suggested that the approach could potentially be extended to other disease states and immunological phenotypes. In a later genetic analysis, fewer N-insertions in productive TCRs were reported among donors in an Asian-associated ancestry cluster than the approximately 710-donor mean.

About this clone: No antigen is known for it. No per-base quality is available; no much larger clone lies one base away.

The source is a man younger than 40 in good health and CMV-seropositive. The specimen was PBMCs.

The CDR3 protein is CASSQRDSAGGLFF. The DNA reads as follows: TGCGCCAGCAGCCAAAGGGACAGCGCCGGCGGACTGTTTTTT. The sequence is built from TRBV4-1 and TRBJ1-4; a stretch of 7 junction bases matches TRBD1. Taken from cysteine to phenylalanine, the CDR3 has 14 residues. The kept DNA is CDR3 alone, 42 bases in frame from the first base. Taken from the germline V gene, the CDR1 and CDR2 loops are MGHRA and YSYEKL. Trimming takes 2 bases off V and 13 bases off J; junction bases not matched to a gene: 10.